Shown below are 32 T cell receptor beta chains from a single sample sequenced in a study of beta chain features in type 1 diabetes. All of the isolated RNA was reverse transcribed, so expressed TCRB transcripts were sequenced. Sequencing was performed with immunoSEQ multiplex PCR; in TCRdb, only in-frame clones are kept and a portion is missing. Of fewer than 250,000 clones listed, about 71% are singletons. The sample taken for sequencing was naive CD4+ T cells from blood. Source of these receptors: a man between 25 and 39 years old in good health.

This chain links TRBV29-1 with TRBJ2-7; D is perhaps TRBD2 (5 bases). Trimming left V 8 bases short and J 1 base short, with 15 bases between. This CDR3 spans 13 amino acids. Germline values: CDR1 SQVTM, CDR2 ANQGSEA. The CDR3 loop reads CSFRGRKSYEQYF. The CDR3 DNA reads as TGCAGCTTCCGAGGGCGCAAGTCCTACGAGCAGTACTTC.

The chain carries TRBV13 and TRBJ1-1; 7 nucleotides agree with TRBD1. This CDR3 comprises 16 residues. With 7 bases clipped from V and 0 bases from J, the junction kept 11 bases outside the gene matches. Per germline, CDR1 PRHDT and CDR2 FYEKMQ (reference sequence). The chain's CDR3 is CASTRTGGVLNTEAFF. The DNA for the CDR3 is TGTGCCAGCACCCGGACAGGCGGGGTCTTGAACACTGAAGCTTTCTTT. The variable domain in full, with the rest retrieved from reference TRBV13 and TRBJ1-1, is AAGVIQSPRHLIKEKRETATLKCYPIPRHDTVYWYQQGPGQDPQFLISFYEKMQSDKGSIPDRFSAQQFSDYHSELNMSSLELGDSALYFCASTRTGGVLNTEAFFGQGTRLTVV.

This clone was counted a few times. The chain is built from TRBV29-1 and TRBJ2-3; D is ambiguous. There are 10 residues in the CDR3. V shed 8 bases and J shed 6 bases, with 9 bases lying between them. Germline V gene data show CDR1 as SQVTM and CDR2 as ANQGSEA. The CDR3 sequence is CSSSRDTQYF. The DNA for the CDR3 is TGCAGCTCTAGTCGTGATACGCAGTATTTT.

The genes are TRBV15 and TRBJ1-1; weak D call: TRBD1 (5 bases). The CDR3 totals 16 residues. Germline CDR1 LNHNV, CDR2 YYDKDF (reference sequence). Trimming cost V 3 bases and J 0 bases, with 14 bases left between them. This CDR3 is CATSRGSGTMNTEAFF. CDR3 DNA sequence: TGTGCCACCAGCAGGGGTTCAGGGACCATGAACACTGAAGCTTTCTTT. Variable domain in full (rest from reference TRBV15 and TRBJ1-1): DAMVIQNPRYQVTQFGKPVTLSCSQTLNHNVMYWYQQKSSQAPKLLFHYYDKDFNNEADTPDNFQSRRPNTSFCFLDIRSPGLGDTAMYLCATSRGSGTMNTEAFFGQGTRLTVV.

The chain is built from TRBV9 and TRBJ2-1; the D gene is possibly TRBD1 (6 bases). The CDR3 has 15 residues. In germline, CDR1 is SGDLS, CDR2 YYNGEE. The V end lost 3 bases, the J end lost 1 base, and 11 bases lay between the germline ends. CDR3 nucleotide sequence: TGTGCCAGCAGCGCCCTTGGACAGTCCTACAATGAGCAGTTCTTC. Its translation is CASSALGQSYNEQFF.

V gene TRBV7-9 combines with J gene TRBJ1-2; D is ambiguous. V lost 5 bases to trimming and J lost 2 bases, with 3 bases between them. Germline CDR1 reads SEHNR; CDR2 reads FQNEAQ (reference sequence). There are 11 residues in the CDR3. The chain's CDR3 is CASSQNYGYTF. The CDR3 bases are TGTGCCAGCAGCCAAAACTATGGCTACACCTTC. The full variable domain, completed using reference TRBV7-9 and TRBJ1-2, is DTGVSQNPRHKITKRGQNVTFRCDPISEHNRLYWYRQTLGQGPEFLTYFQNEAQLEKSRLLSDRFSAERPKGSFSTLEIQRTEQGDSAMYLCASSQNYGYTFGSGTRLTVV.

This clone appeared a few times. The chain recombines TRBV29-1 with TRBJ1-2, with 7 bases matching TRBD1. The CDR3 has 12 residues. V was clipped by 2 bases and J by 4 bases; unmatched bases: 1. Germline loops: CDR1 SQVTM, CDR2 ANQGSEA. For the CDR3, the DNA is TGCAGCGTTGAATCAGGGGGCTATGGCTACACCTTC. This translates into CSVESGGYGYTF. The variable domain in full, with the rest retrieved from reference TRBV29-1 and TRBJ1-2, is SAVISQKPSRDICQRGTSLTIQCQVDSQVTMMFWYRQQPGQSLTLIATANQGSEATYESGFVIDKFPISRPNLTFSTLTVSNMSPEDSSIYLCSVESGGYGYTFGSGTRLTVV.

The table lists this clone with a count of one. The CDR3 bases are TGTGCCAGCGGAGGATCTAGCGGGAGGGCCATCCAGTACTTC. It codes for CASGGSSGRAIQYF. This rearrangement joins TRBV9 to TRBJ2-5; 12 bases are shared with TRBD2. The CDR3 is 14 amino acids. Germline lookup yields CDR1 SGDLS and CDR2 YYNGEE. V trimming: 7 bases; J trimming: 10 bases; junction bases outside the gene matches: 11.

The rearrangement links TRBV19 to TRBJ2-1; possibly TRBD1 for D (7 bases). There are 18 residues in the CDR3. Trimming took off 4 bases at V and 2 bases at J, with 21 bases between the two ends. Germline loops: CDR1 LNHDA, CDR2 SQIVND (reference sequence). In DNA form, the CDR3 reads TGTGCCAGTAGTACCCCGGCAGGGGGGAAAAAGGCCTACAATGAGCAGTTCTTC. Amino acids: CASSTPAGGKKAYNEQFF.

V and J are TRBV20-1 and TRBJ1-2; D gene unclear. V was clipped by 6 bases and J by 4 bases, with 9 bases between them. The CDR3 is 11 amino acids. The germline CDR1 and CDR2 sequences are DFQATT and SNEGSKA (reference sequence). The CDR3 sequence is CSASHLYGYTF. CDR3 nucleotide sequence: TGCAGTGCAAGTCATCTCTATGGCTACACCTTC.

About this clone itself: Other DNA sequences in this specimen translate into the identical CDR3. The genes are TRBV30 and TRBJ2-4; D call uncertain. Germline CDR1 reads GTSNPN; CDR2 reads SVGIG (reference sequence). V was clipped by 2 bases and J by 0 bases, with 5 bases between them. The CDR3 loop spans 13 amino acids. CDR3 amino acids: CAWSPGAKNIQYF. The CDR3 DNA sequence: TGTGCCTGGAGTCCTGGAGCCAAAAACATTCAGTACTTC.

This clone is a singleton in its sample. The chain couples TRBV9 to TRBJ2-7; no firm D call. The V gene's germline CDR1 is SGDLS and CDR2 YYNGEE. The CDR3 totals 15 residues. Trimming removed 0 bases at V and 0 bases at J, with 10 bases between. In nucleotides, the CDR3 is TGTGCCAGCAGCGTAGGAGGTAGGGCCTCCTACGAGCAGTACTTC. Amino acids: CASSVGGRASYEQYF.

The chain combines TRBV7-9 with TRBJ2-2; either TRBD1 or TRBD2 may supply D (6 bases each). The CDR3 has 16 amino acids. V was cut by 7 bases and J by 2 bases, with 17 bases left in between. Germline lookup yields CDR1 SEHNR and CDR2 FQNEAQ (reference sequence). CDR3 sequence: CASNPGAKTNTGELFF. In DNA form, the CDR3 reads TGTGCCAGCAACCCGGGGGCTAAGACTAACACCGGGGAGCTGTTTTTT.

This clone has more than one count but fewer than ten. The CDR3 nucleotides are TGTGCCTACCAGCTAGCGGGGGGGACAGATACGCAGTATTTT. As protein: CAYQLAGGTDTQYF. This chain connects TRBV30 to TRBJ2-3; TRBD2 aligns across 12 bases. Germline CDR1 and CDR2: GTSNPN and SVGIG (reference sequence). This CDR3 has 14 residues. The V and J ends lost 7 bases and 3 bases, in that order; junction bases with no gene match: 5.

This clone appeared a few times. The rearrangement joins TRBV4-3 to TRBJ2-1; the D is unclear. The CDR3 loop spans 13 amino acids. Germline values: CDR1 LGHNA, CDR2 YSLEER. Trimming pared 0 bases from V and 6 bases from J, leaving 6 bases between. The CDR3 sequence: CASSQDSSNEQFF. The CDR3 region has the DNA TGCGCCAGCAGCCAAGATTCAAGCAATGAGCAGTTCTTC.

Regarding this clone: Additional DNA sequences in this sample encode the identical CDR3. This chain uses TRBV29-1 with TRBJ2-6, with unresolved D. Trimming took off 6 bases at V and 0 bases at J, with 3 bases between the two ends. In germline, CDR1 is SQVTM, CDR2 ANQGSEA. The CDR3 extends over 12 amino acids. In nucleotides, the CDR3 is TGCAGCGTGGACTCTGGGGCCAACGTCCTGACTTTC. It is translated as CSVDSGANVLTF.

This clone was seen once. The gene calls are TRBV30 and TRBJ2-1, with D possibly called TRBD1 or TRBD2 (5 bases each). CDR1 is GTSNPN and CDR2 is SVGIG in the germline V gene (reference sequence). CDR3 length: 13 amino acids. V lost 7 bases and J 6 bases, leaving 16 bases between the germline ends. The CDR3: CALDPGAPNEQFF. Here the CDR3 DNA reads TGTGCCTTGGACCCCGGGGCGCCCAATGAGCAGTTCTTC.

This clone has only a few counts. The chain carries TRBV30 and TRBJ1-1; maybe TRBD1 (5 bases). Germline V lookup: CDR1 GTSNPN, CDR2 SVGIG (reference sequence). CDR3 length: 14 amino acids. Trimming shortened V by 5 bases and J by 3 bases, and 16 bases separated the two germline ends. The CDR3 DNA reads as TGTGCCTGGGCGGAGGGGTATGGGGACACTGAAGCTTTCTTT. This translates into CAWAEGYGDTEAFF.

The rearrangement links TRBV30 to TRBJ2-2; D unresolved. V was cut by 3 bases and J by 3 bases, with 2 bases left in between. Germline CDR1 GTSNPN, CDR2 SVGIG (reference sequence). The CDR3 has 11 residues. CDR3 coding DNA: TGTGCCTGGAGGGACACCGGGGAGCTGTTTTTT. This gives the protein CAWRDTGELFF.

The V call is TRBV7-9, the J call TRBJ2-5; possibly TRBD1 or TRBD2 for D (6 bases each). The germline V gene encodes CDR1 SEHNR and CDR2 FQNEAQ (reference sequence). V was trimmed by 2 bases and J by 5 bases, leaving 15 bases between them. There are 15 residues in the CDR3. CDR3: CASSLSTGGGETQYF. In nucleotides, the CDR3 is TGTGCCAGCAGCTTATCGACAGGTGGAGGGGAGACCCAGTACTTC. The full variable domain, with the rest looked up from reference TRBV7-9 and TRBJ2-5, is DTGVSQNPRHKITKRGQNVTFRCDPISEHNRLYWYRQTLGQGPEFLTYFQNEAQLEKSRLLSDRFSAERPKGSFSTLEIQRTEQGDSAMYLCASSLSTGGGETQYFGPGTRLLVL.

The rearrangement joins TRBV29-1 to TRBJ2-1; no clear D. V was cut by 7 bases and J by 0 bases, with 10 bases left in between. The CDR3 consists of 13 residues. Germline-derived CDR1 and CDR2 are SQVTM and ANQGSEA. The chain's CDR3 is CSARQDSYNEQFF. The CDR3 nucleotides read TGCAGCGCCAGGCAAGACTCCTACAATGAGCAGTTCTTC.

This clone was recorded a few times. CDR3 in amino acids: CSACRGGTDTQYF. In DNA, the CDR3 is TGCAGCGCCTGCCGGGGAGGCACAGATACGCAGTATTTT. The V call is TRBV29-1, the J call TRBJ2-3; possibly TRBD2 for D (5 bases). The CDR3 has 13 residues. Germline CDR1 reads SQVTM; CDR2 reads ANQGSEA. V was clipped by 7 bases and J by 1 base, with 12 bases between them.

This clone has a single count. The CDR3 bases are TGTGCCAGCAGCCTGACTAGCGGGACCTACAATGAGCAGTTCTTC. This gives the protein CASSLTSGTYNEQFF. This chain connects TRBV7-9 to TRBJ2-1; 11 bases align to TRBD2. This CDR3 has 15 amino acids. Per germline, CDR1 SEHNR and CDR2 FQNEAQ (reference sequence). V gave up 5 bases and J gave up 2 bases; unmatched junction bases: 2.

The chain joins TRBV19 to TRBJ1-6, with 7 bases fitting TRBD1. CDR1 and CDR2 (germline): LNHDA, SQIVND (reference sequence). The CDR3 spans 15 residues. The V and J ends lost 5 bases and 7 bases, in that order; junction bases with no gene match: 8. CDR3 amino acids: CASSPHRGRNSPLHF. The CDR3 DNA sequence: TGTGCCAGTAGTCCTCACAGGGGAAGGAATTCACCCCTCCACTTT. The full variable domain, with the rest looked up from reference TRBV19 and TRBJ1-6, is DGGITQSPKYLFRKEGQNVTLSCEQNLNHDAMYWYRQDPGQGLRLIYYSQIVNDFQKGDIAEGYSVSREKKESFPLTVTSAQKNPTAFYLCASSPHRGRNSPLHFGNGTRLTVT.

This clone was observed a few times. The V call is TRBV19, the J call TRBJ2-1, with a possible D match to TRBD1 (6 bases). This CDR3 contains 14 residues. Germline CDR1 is LNHDA and CDR2 is SQIVND (reference sequence). Trimming stripped 5 bases from V and 5 bases from J, with 13 bases between. For the CDR3, the DNA is TGTGCCAGTAGTCTAACCGGACAGAACAATGAGCAGTTCTTC. Translation: CASSLTGQNNEQFF.

This clone showed up just once. The chain joins TRBV5-1 to TRBJ2-7; weak D call: TRBD1 (6 bases). The CDR3 has 13 amino acids. Between the trimmed V and J ends, which lost 0 bases and 4 bases, there was a span of 8 bases. Per the germline V gene, CDR1 is SGHRS and CDR2 is YFSETQ. The DNA of the CDR3 is TGCGCCAGCAGCTTGGACAGGGAATACGAGCAGTACTTC. Amino acids: CASSLDREYEQYF.

This rearrangement joins TRBV7-2 to TRBJ1-6; 7 nucleotides agree with TRBD1. CDR1 SGHTA and CDR2 FQGNSA come from the germline V gene. The CDR3 has 13 amino acids. Here the CDR3 DNA reads TGTGCTACCAGACAGGGTCCTAATTCACCCCTCCACTTT. Its protein product is CATRQGPNSPLHF. The full variable domain, in which reference TRBV7-2 and TRBJ1-6 provide the parts outside the CDR3, is GAGVSQSPSNKVTEKGKDVELRCDPISGHTALYWYRQSLGQGLEFLIYFQGNSAPDKSGLPSDRFSAERTGGSVSTLTIQRTQQEDSAVYLCATRQGPNSPLHFGNGTRLTVT.

A few counts support this clone. The V and J genes are TRBV29-1 and TRBJ1-4; no reliable D call. CDR3 length: 13 residues. Germline V gene sequence: CDR1 SQVTM, CDR2 ANQGSEA. Deletions cut 1 base from V and 8 bases from J, with 11 bases between. The CDR3 bases are TGCAGCGTTGAAGTTGGCTGGGAGGAAAAACTGTTTTTT. Encoded protein: CSVEVGWEEKLFF.

In its sample, this clone was seen a few times. The chain uses TRBV13 and TRBJ2-5, with no clear D. The V end lost 0 bases, the J end lost 6 bases, and 11 bases lay between the germline ends. This CDR3 spans 14 amino acids. Germline CDR1 reads PRHDT; CDR2 reads FYEKMQ (reference sequence). This CDR3 is CASSLGTSGQTQYF. The CDR3, as DNA: TGTGCCAGCAGCTTAGGAACCTCCGGCCAGACCCAGTACTTC. The full variable domain, with the rest looked up from reference TRBV13 and TRBJ2-5, is AAGVIQSPRHLIKEKRETATLKCYPIPRHDTVYWYQQGPGQDPQFLISFYEKMQSDKGSIPDRFSAQQFSDYHSELNMSSLELGDSALYFCASSLGTSGQTQYFGPGTRLLVL.

The gene calls are TRBV9 and TRBJ2-3, with 8 positions matching TRBD2. V was pared by 4 bases and J by 3 bases, with 7 bases of the junction left unmatched. CDR1 is SGDLS, CDR2 YYNGEE, per germline. This CDR3 comprises 15 residues. The CDR3 DNA reads as TGTGCCAGCAGCCCTATAGCGGGAACGACAGATACGCAGTATTTT. This codes for CASSPIAGTTDTQYF.

This clone was detected a few times. The V and J genes are TRBV30 and TRBJ2-3; D not resolved. CDR1 and CDR2 from the germline V gene are GTSNPN and SVGIG (reference sequence). This CDR3 contains 14 residues. V was pared by 3 bases and J by 0 bases, with 10 bases between. The CDR3 nucleotides read TGTGCCTGGAGCAACACAATTAGCACAGATACGCAGTATTTT. It specifies CAWSNTISTDTQYF.

The rearrangement links TRBV21-1 to TRBJ1-2; the table names TRBD1, a call not compared with the DNA. TRBV21-1 is termed a pseudogene. This CDR3 contains 14 residues. DNA of the CDR3: TGTGCCAGCAGCAAAGCCCACAGAATGGATGGCTACACCTTC. Protein product: CASSKAHRMDGYTF.